This T cell receptor beta chain was captured in a study of blood T cells in healthy people across ages. The use of a sample-barcoded 5' primer and a J-beta primer mix characterized a second PCR of roughly 6 to 11 cycles. Each CDR3 protein gets one entry after TCRdb re-called the 5' RACE reads with MiXCR. The profile shows some 1.8 million distinct CDR3 sequences, approximately 40% of them singletons. V lost 8 bases, J lost 1 base, and 6 bases stayed unmatched. CDR3 size: 15 residues. Germline assignment: CDR1 LGHDT and CDR2 YNNKEL (reference sequence). The sequenced sample was blood. The chain recombines TRBV3-1 with TRBJ2-2, with 8 bases identical to TRBD2. This TCR was recovered from a human donor in good health. The CDR3 sequence: CASPRRGVNTGELFF. The CDR3 nucleotides read TGTGCCAGCCCCCGGCGGGGGGTGAACACCGGGGAGCTGTTTTTT.